This T cell receptor beta chain was recovered during a study of cytomegalovirus exposure and HLA in healthy donors. Germline V gives CDR1 MNHEY, CDR2 SVGAGI. The CDR3 consists of 14 residues. Trimming took off 8 bases at V and 5 bases at J, with 16 bases between the two ends. It was with 60 Vbeta and 13 Jbeta primers that the PCR ran. Measured with immunoSEQ multiplex PCR; TCRdb has only the in-frame clones, and not every one. The sample includes 100,000 or so clones, about 70% of them seen just once. With respect to this clone: Its target is not known.

The study sampled nominally healthy donors, though unrecorded immune exposures were likely. Regarding the study as a whole: There were some V segments, including TRBV6-2 and TRBV6-3, excluded as indistinguishable. CMV serostatus was the only immune exposure information that was available. An analysis was carried out at a later point. It showed that HLA-associated TCR beta chains were more clonally expanded than equally common non-associated chains.

The rearrangement joins TRBV6-5 to TRBJ1-5, with D possibly matching TRBD1 (5 bases). The specimen sequenced was PBMCs. The receptor comes from a woman aged 40 to 55 in good health and CMV-seropositive. CDR3 loop: CASAPGGVDQPQHF. The CDR3 DNA follows: TGTGCCAGCGCTCCTGGGGGGGTGGATCAGCCCCAGCATTTT.